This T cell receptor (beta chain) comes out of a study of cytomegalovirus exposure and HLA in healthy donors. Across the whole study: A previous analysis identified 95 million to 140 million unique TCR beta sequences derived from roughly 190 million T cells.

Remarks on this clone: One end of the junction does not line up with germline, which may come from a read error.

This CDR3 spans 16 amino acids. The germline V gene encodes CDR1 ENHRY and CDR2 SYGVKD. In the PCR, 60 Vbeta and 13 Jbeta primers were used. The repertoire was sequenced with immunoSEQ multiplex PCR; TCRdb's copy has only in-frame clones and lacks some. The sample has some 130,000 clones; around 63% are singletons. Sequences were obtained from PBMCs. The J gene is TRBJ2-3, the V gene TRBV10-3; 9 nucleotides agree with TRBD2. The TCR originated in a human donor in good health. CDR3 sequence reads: CAISGGQGTSKDTQYF. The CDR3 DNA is TGTGCCATCAGTGGGGGCCAGGGGACTAGCAAAGATACGCAGTATTTT.